The 31 T cell receptor beta chains listed next were all sequenced from one sample in a study of PD-L1 blockade in urothelial cancer. TCRdb's table, derived via immunoSEQ multiplex PCR, lists solely in-frame clones and lacks some. The sample carries 40,000 or so clones, around four fifths recorded once. Sample time point: pretreatment peripheral blood. Sequencing was performed on PBMCs, taken around atezolizumab (anti-PD-L1) treatment. These receptors all come from a man in his sixties with urothelial cancer.

Turning to this clone: Other DNA sequences in this sample translate to the same CDR3. The rearrangement joins TRBV5-1 to TRBJ1-5; 9 bases are a match to TRBD1. The CDR3 extends over 14 amino acids. After removal of 3 bases from V and 4 bases from J, the junction contained 2 bases not matched to a gene. CDR1 and CDR2 (germline): SGHRS, YFSETQ. CDR3 amino acids: CASSSGTGNQPQHF. The CDR3 DNA sequence: TGCGCCAGCAGCTCCGGGACAGGGAATCAGCCCCAGCATTTT.

The V and J genes are TRBV28 and TRBJ1-2; no definite D call. The CDR3 length is 14 residues. CDR1 is MDHEN, CDR2 SYDVKM, per germline. Between the trimmed V and J ends, which lost 5 bases and 4 bases, there was a span of 14 bases. DNA for the CDR3: TGTGCCAGCAGTCAAGCGGAGGGCGGCTATGGCTACACCTTC. Its translation: CASSQAEGGYGYTF.

The V and J genes are TRBV5-1 and TRBJ1-1, with 9 positions matching TRBD1. The junction had 10 bases not matched to a gene; V was cut back by 4 bases and J by 3 bases. Germline CDR1 is SGHRS and CDR2 is YFSETQ. The CDR3 loop spans 16 amino acids. In DNA, the CDR3 is TGCGCCAGCAGCCCGGGACAGGGAATGGGTGACACTGAAGCTTTCTTT. Protein: CASSPGQGMGDTEAFF.

The gene calls are TRBV5-1 and TRBJ2-2; 7 nucleotides match TRBD2. The germline V gene has CDR1 SGHRS and CDR2 YFSETQ. This CDR3 is built from 16 residues. After removal of 4 bases from V and 0 bases from J, the junction contained 6 bases not matched to a gene. The CDR3 nucleotides read TGCGCCAGCAGCGCAGCGGGGACCGCGAACACCGGGGAGCTGTTTTTT. As protein: CASSAAGTANTGELFF.

This chain links TRBV19 with TRBJ1-4; possibly TRBD1 for D (5 bases). The germline V gene encodes CDR1 LNHDA and CDR2 SQIVND (reference sequence). V gave up 5 bases and J gave up 0 bases, with 13 bases separating them. CDR3 length: 16 amino acids. The CDR3 loop is CASSPARVATNEKLFF. CDR3 sequence (DNA): TGTGCCAGTAGTCCCGCCAGGGTTGCAACTAATGAAAAACTGTTTTTT.

This chain joins TRBV15 and TRBJ1-5, with 8 bases matching TRBD1. Trimming at V came to 0 bases and at J to 9 bases, leaving 10 bases not matched to a gene. The CDR3 has 16 residues. Germline V gives CDR1 LNHNV, CDR2 YYDKDF (reference sequence). The CDR3 loop reads CATSRDLGQGRRPQHF. The DNA of the CDR3 is TGTGCCACCAGCAGAGATCTCGGACAGGGCCGAAGGCCCCAGCATTTT.

The chain combines TRBV6-1 with TRBJ1-1, with D unclear. Trimming left V 4 bases short and J 1 base short, with 7 bases between. Per germline, CDR1 MNHNS and CDR2 SASEGT. CDR3 size: 13 residues. The CDR3 reads CASSVTWNTEAFF. The CDR3 DNA follows: TGTGCCAGCAGTGTCACATGGAACACTGAAGCTTTCTTT.

The chain joins TRBV19 to TRBJ1-4, with D possibly TRBD1 on 5 matching bases. The ends were cut back, 7 bases at V and 4 bases at J, with 13 bases in the middle. Germline-derived CDR1 and CDR2 are LNHDA and SQIVND (reference sequence). The CDR3 extends over 14 amino acids. CDR3 DNA sequence: TGTGCCAGTACATCTGGCAGGGTTAATGAAAAACTGTTTTTT. Its protein product is CASTSGRVNEKLFF. The entire variable domain, with the rest obtained from reference TRBV19 and TRBJ1-4, is as follows: DGGITQSPKYLFRKEGQNVTLSCEQNLNHDAMYWYRQDPGQGLRLIYYSQIVNDFQKGDIAEGYSVSREKKESFPLTVTSAQKNPTAFYLCASTSGRVNEKLFFGSGTQLSVL.

The CDR3: CASSLVQDNQPQHF. In DNA form, the CDR3 reads TGTGCCAGCAGCTTAGTCCAGGATAATCAGCCCCAGCATTTT. The J gene is TRBJ1-5, the V gene TRBV7-6; D not certain. From germline, CDR1 is SGHVS and CDR2 FNYEAQ. The CDR3 has 14 residues. V shed 1 base and J shed 4 bases, with 8 bases lying between them.

A single count supports this clone. This chain links TRBV6-1 with TRBJ1-5, with 9 nucleotides matching TRBD1. CDR3 size: 15 residues. In germline, CDR1 is MNHNS, CDR2 SASEGT. V was clipped by 7 bases and J by 6 bases; unmatched bases: 10. CDR3: CASKSDRGWGQPQHF. The CDR3, as DNA: TGTGCCAGCAAGTCAGACAGGGGGTGGGGTCAGCCCCAGCATTTT.

The rearrangement links TRBV7-9 to TRBJ2-7; D perhaps matches TRBD1 (6 bases). Between the trimmed V and J ends, which lost 5 bases and 2 bases, there was a span of 19 bases. The V gene's germline CDR1 is SEHNR and CDR2 FQNEAQ (reference sequence). This CDR3 is 16 amino acids long. The CDR3 nucleotides read TGTGCCAGCAGCCTCCTATATGGGACAAGGACCTACGAGCAGTACTTC. Amino acid sequence: CASSLLYGTRTYEQYF.

J is TRBJ1-1 and V is TRBV5-1; 7 bases match TRBD1. Per germline, CDR1 SGHRS and CDR2 YFSETQ. V was clipped by 4 bases and J by 4 bases; unmatched bases: 7. CDR3 length equals 14 residues. The CDR3 loop reads CASSQEQGTTEAFF. Written as DNA, the CDR3 is TGCGCCAGCAGCCAAGAACAGGGGACCACTGAAGCTTTCTTT.

The chain has TRBV6-1 and TRBJ2-3; 7 bases align to TRBD1. The CDR3 covers 13 residues. The J segment lost 7 bases and the V segment lost 3 bases, leaving 4 bases of the junction unmatched. Germline V CDR1 and CDR2: MNHNS, SASEGT. The CDR3 nucleotides are TGTGCCAGCAGTGATAGGGGGCCTAATACGCAGTATTTT. Translating gives CASSDRGPNTQYF.

This chain uses TRBV2 with TRBJ2-5, with 8 bases that match TRBD2. This CDR3 region has 15 residues. J gave up 6 bases and V 1 base, and 7 bases lay outside the gene matches. Germline CDR1 is SNHLY and CDR2 is FYNNEI. Here the CDR3 reads CASSEGASGLKTQYF. DNA for the CDR3: TGTGCCAGCAGTGAAGGGGCTAGCGGGTTAAAGACCCAGTACTTC.

This clone occurred once. V and J are TRBV5-1 and TRBJ1-1; 10 bases agree with TRBD1. Unmatched junction bases numbered 5, after V lost 0 bases and J lost 6 bases. In germline, CDR1 is SGHRS, CDR2 YFSETQ. This CDR3 has 15 residues. The CDR3 DNA reads as TGCGCCAGCAGCTTGGACGGGGGACAGGGGTCTGAAGCTTTCTTT. Translated, it gives CASSLDGGQGSEAFF.

V and J are TRBV19 and TRBJ2-4; the D gene is possibly TRBD1 (5 bases). This CDR3 comprises 14 residues. The germline V gene has CDR1 LNHDA and CDR2 SQIVND (reference sequence). V shed 4 bases and J shed 5 bases, with 12 bases lying between them. This CDR3 reads CASSKGLRENIQYF. The CDR3 coding sequence is TGTGCCAGTAGTAAGGGGCTGCGAGAAAACATTCAGTACTTC.

The chain couples TRBV23-1 to TRBJ2-7; TRBD2 matches 9 bases. TRBV23-1 is known as an ORF, though its function is uncertain. J lost 2 bases, V lost 2 bases, and 4 bases had no gene match. The CDR3 covers 15 residues. The CDR3 DNA reads TGCGCCAGCAGTCAAACCTGGACTAGCGCCTACGAGCAGTACTTC. This codes for CASSQTWTSAYEQYF.

This clone came up once. V is TRBV4-2 and J is TRBJ1-2; D is possibly TRBD1 (6 bases). The CDR3 extends over 13 amino acids. V dropped 4 bases and J dropped 2 bases, with 8 bases sitting between them. CDR1 LGHNA and CDR2 YNFKEQ come from the germline V gene. The CDR3 loop is CASSLTGNYGYTF. The CDR3 nucleotides are TGTGCCAGCAGCCTTACAGGGAACTATGGCTACACCTTC.

The V and J genes are TRBV6-5 and TRBJ2-5; 10 positions agree with TRBD1. Germline CDR1 reads MNHEY; CDR2 reads SVGAGI. This CDR3 is 15 amino acids long. V lost 5 bases, J lost 3 bases, and 6 bases stayed unmatched. Here the CDR3 reads CASSGPGTGEETQYF. The DNA for the CDR3 is TGTGCCAGCAGTGGGCCCGGGACAGGGGAAGAGACCCAGTACTTC.

The chain has TRBV11-2 and TRBJ2-3; TRBD1 matches at 7 bases. The CDR3 sequence is 14 residues long. The trim removed 3 bases at V and 1 base at J, leaving 1 base unmatched. CDR1 is SGHAT, CDR2 FQNNGV, per germline. CDR3 protein: CASSFDRGTDTQYF. CDR3 sequence (DNA): TGTGCCAGCAGCTTCGACAGGGGCACAGATACGCAGTATTTT. Drawing the rest from reference TRBV11-2 and TRBJ2-3, the complete variable domain is EAGVAQSPRYKIIEKRQSVAFWCNPISGHATLYWYQQILGQGPKLLIQFQNNGVVDDSQLPKDRFSAERLKGVDSTLKIQPAKLEDSAVYLCASSFDRGTDTQYFGPGTRLTVL.

The count of this clone is one. The CDR3 DNA is TGTGCCAGCAGCAGGGGACTAGCAGACTACAATGAGCAGTTCTTC. It is translated as CASSRGLADYNEQFF. This chain uses TRBV5-8 with TRBJ2-1; 9 bases are shared with TRBD2. V shed 4 bases and J 3 bases; nucleotides not matched to a gene: 5. The CDR3 length is 15 residues. Germline V lookup: CDR1 SGHTS, CDR2 YDEGEE.

There are a few counts of this clone. The rearrangement joins TRBV7-9 to TRBJ1-5, with D maybe TRBD1 (6 bases). Looked up from germline, CDR1 is SEHNR and CDR2 is FQNEAQ (reference sequence). Trimming left V 5 bases short and J 3 bases short, with 8 bases between. The CDR3 runs 13 residues. In nucleotides, the CDR3 is TGTGCCAGCAGCCGACAGGACAATCAGCCCCAGCATTTT. Translated, it gives CASSRQDNQPQHF.

In DNA, the CDR3 is TGTGCCAGCAGTGAGCGGGGAACCACTGAAGCTTTCTTT. Amino acid sequence: CASSERGTTEAFF. J is TRBJ1-1 and V is TRBV25-1; D call uncertain. The germline V gene has CDR1 MGHDK and CDR2 SYGVNS. The V end lost 3 bases, the J end lost 4 bases, and 9 bases lay between the germline ends. The CDR3 runs 13 residues.

The chain recombines TRBV4-1 with TRBJ2-7; 9 positions match TRBD1. V shed 3 bases, J shed 6 bases, and the junction held 3 bases outside the gene matches. The CDR3 loop spans 13 amino acids. CDR1 is MGHRA and CDR2 is YSYEKL in the germline V gene. The CDR3 DNA follows: TGCGCCAGCAGCCAGAGGACAGGGGTCGAGCAGTACTTC. It specifies CASSQRTGVEQYF.

This CDR3 reads CASSYGGYSNQPQHF. CDR3 DNA: TGTGCCAGCAGTTACGGCGGATATAGCAATCAGCCCCAGCATTTT. The chain combines TRBV6-6 with TRBJ1-5; D is unresolved. The germline gives CDR1 MNHNY, CDR2 SVGAGI (reference sequence). The ends were cut back, 2 bases at V and 0 bases at J, with 8 bases in the middle. This CDR3 contains 15 residues.

This rearrangement joins TRBV28 to TRBJ1-2; 7 positions match TRBD1. The CDR3 is made up of 11 amino acids. The germline CDR1 and CDR2 sequences are MDHEN and SYDVKM. V lost 4 bases to trimming and J lost 8 bases; unmatched junction nucleotides: 1. This chain's CDR3 is CASSYRGGYTF. CDR3 bases: TGTGCCAGCAGTTACAGGGGAGGCTACACCTTC.

The rearrangement uses TRBV27 and TRBJ1-4; D perhaps matches TRBD1 (6 bases). V was shortened by 5 bases and J by 5 bases, with 15 bases between the two germline ends. The CDR3 contains 15 residues. The germline gives CDR1 MNHEY, CDR2 SMNVEV (reference sequence). CDR3 sequence: CASSPGTTRNEKLFF. Here the CDR3 DNA reads TGTGCCAGCAGTCCGGGGACAACCCGGAATGAAAAACTGTTTTTT.

The V gene is TRBV30, the J gene TRBJ2-3; possibly TRBD1 for D (6 bases). Trimming shortened V by 2 bases and J by 4 bases, and 13 bases separated the two germline ends. The length of the CDR3 is 14 residues. In germline, CDR1 is GTSNPN, CDR2 SVGIG (reference sequence). The CDR3 nucleotides read TGTGCCTGGAGTATTGGGGGCATTGCAGATACGCAGTATTTT. Its translation: CAWSIGGIADTQYF. Complete variable domain (other parts from reference TRBV30 and TRBJ2-3): SQTIHQWPATLVQPVGSPLSLECTVEGTSNPNLYWYRQAAGRGLQLLFYSVGIGQISSEVPQNLSASRPQDRQFILSSKKLLLSDSGFYLCAWSIGGIADTQYFGPGTRLTVL.

The chain recombines TRBV28 with TRBJ2-7; D uncertain. Germline CDR1 reads MDHEN; CDR2 reads SYDVKM. The CDR3 covers 13 residues. V lost 3 bases and J lost 1, with 7 bases in between. CDR3 in amino acids: CASSLVGSYEQYF. The DNA for the CDR3 is TGTGCCAGCAGTTTGGTCGGGTCCTACGAGCAGTACTTC.

The rearrangement links TRBV6-1 to TRBJ2-7; 7 bases align to TRBD1. V lost 0 bases to trimming and J lost 3 bases; unmatched junction nucleotides: 5. CDR1 is MNHNS, CDR2 SASEGT, per germline. This CDR3 is 15 amino acids long. CDR3: CASSEAKGGIYEQYF. DNA for the CDR3: TGTGCCAGCAGTGAAGCGAAAGGGGGCATCTACGAGCAGTACTTC.

The V call is TRBV5-1, the J call TRBJ1-1; no reliable D call. Trimming took 4 bases from V and 4 from J, leaving 14 bases between them. The germline gives CDR1 SGHRS, CDR2 YFSETQ. The CDR3 contains 14 residues. CDR3 sequence reads: CASSPDPTGTEAFF. Here the CDR3 DNA reads TGCGCCAGCAGCCCCGACCCAACGGGCACTGAAGCTTTCTTT.